The 22 T cell receptor beta chains given below trace back to one sample, sequenced in a study of T cells in localized non-small cell lung cancer. Using immunoSEQ multiplex PCR, the repertoire was profiled, and TCRdb retains in-frame clones only, with some absent. The sample lists tens of thousands of clones; 94% were seen once. The sample in question was peripheral blood, obtained before any cancer treatment. These TCRs come from a woman aged 35 to 75 with stage I lung adenocarcinoma.

The rearrangement joins TRBV4-3 to TRBJ2-2, with TRBD1 matching 7 bases. The trim removed 6 bases at V and 2 bases at J, leaving 9 bases unmatched. CDR1 LGHNA and CDR2 YSLEER come from the germline V gene. The CDR3 is 16 residues long. The CDR3 reads CASSLYRGANTGELFF. The CDR3 DNA sequence: TGCGCCAGCAGTCTTTACAGGGGCGCAAACACCGGGGAGCTGTTTTTT.

The chain has TRBV28 and TRBJ1-2, with D unclear. CDR1 MDHEN and CDR2 SYDVKM come from the germline V gene. V lost 6 bases, J lost 5 bases, and 22 bases lay in between. The CDR3 consists of 16 residues. CDR3 in DNA: TGTGCCAGCAGGGATTCGGACGGGAGGATTCTTTATGGCTACACCTTC. Its translation: CASRDSDGRILYGYTF.

The V call is TRBV5-4, the J call TRBJ1-3; TRBD1 matches 7 bases. Per the germline V gene, CDR1 is SGHNT and CDR2 is YYREEE (reference sequence). With V trimmed by 4 bases and J by 4 bases, 2 bases remained unmatched. This CDR3 is built from 13 residues. CDR3 in DNA: TGTGCCAGCAGCATGGACAGGGGAAACACCATATATTTT. Translated, it gives CASSMDRGNTIYF.

This clone is a singleton in its sample. V usage is TRBV19 and J usage is TRBJ2-1; D gene ambiguous. The germline gives CDR1 LNHDA, CDR2 SQIVND (reference sequence). Trimming pared 6 bases from V and 0 bases from J, leaving 9 bases between. This CDR3 is 14 amino acids long. The CDR3 is CASRTAISYNEQFF. The CDR3 DNA is TGTGCCAGTAGGACGGCAATCTCCTACAATGAGCAGTTCTTC.

As concerns this clone: The junction shows a germline mismatch at one end, possibly a read error. The V call is TRBV7-8, the J call TRBJ1-5; 7 nucleotides line up with TRBD1. Germline-derived CDR1 and CDR2 are SGHVS and FQNEAQ. CDR3 size: 17 residues. The CDR3 here is CASSLGIGGARNQPRHF. The DNA for the CDR3 is TGTGCCAGCAGCTTAGGAATAGGGGGCGCGAGAAATCAGCCCCGGCATTTT.

The CDR3 bases are TGTGCCAGCAGCCTACCGGGACTAACCTCCTACGAGCAGTACTTC. This sequence encodes CASSLPGLTSYEQYF. This chain uses TRBV5-4 with TRBJ2-7; 7 nucleotides agree with TRBD2. This CDR3 is 15 amino acids long. V trimming: 4 bases; J trimming: 0 bases; junction bases outside the gene matches: 7. Germline V gene sequence: CDR1 SGHNT, CDR2 YYREEE (reference sequence).

This chain links TRBV5-6 with TRBJ2-7; 13 bases align to TRBD2. This CDR3 spans 16 amino acids. With V trimmed by 4 bases and J by 2 bases, 6 bases remained unmatched. Germline values: CDR1 SGHDT, CDR2 YYEEEE. The CDR3 region has the DNA TGTGCCAGCAGCATAAGGACTAGCGGGAGAACCTACGAGCAGTACTTC. Amino acid sequence: CASSIRTSGRTYEQYF.

In DNA, the CDR3 is TGTGCCAGCAGCCCAGCAGCGGGACAGGGAAACAATCAGCCCCAGCATTTT. It is translated as CASSPAAGQGNNQPQHF. The chain couples TRBV7-9 to TRBJ1-5, with 9 bases identical to TRBD1. This CDR3 is 17 amino acids long. The trim removed 5 bases at V and 3 bases at J, leaving 11 bases unmatched. The germline CDR1 and CDR2 sequences are SEHNR and FQNEAQ (reference sequence).

The CDR3 loop is CASSPEYGDTQYF. CDR3 nucleotides: TGTGCCAGCAGCCCTGAGTACGGAGATACGCAGTATTTT. This chain joins TRBV5-4 and TRBJ2-3; D is undetermined. Trimming cost V 4 bases and J 5 bases, with 11 bases left between them. In germline, CDR1 is SGHNT, CDR2 YYREEE (reference sequence). CDR3 length: 13 amino acids. The full variable domain, rest sourced from reference TRBV5-4 and TRBJ2-3, is ETGVTQSPTHLIKTRGQQVTLRCSSQSGHNTVSWYQQALGQGPQFIFQYYREEENGRGNFPPRFSGLQFPNYSSELNVNALELDDSALYLCASSPEYGDTQYFGPGTRLTVL.

The chain has TRBV10-2 and TRBJ2-7, with D tentatively TRBD1 (5 bases). Germline CDR1 reads WSHSY; CDR2 reads SAAADI. This CDR3 is built from 12 residues. V was shortened by 6 bases and J by 4 bases, with 10 bases between the two germline ends. Written as DNA, the CDR3 is TGCGCCAGCAGAGACCCAGGGTACGAGCAGTACTTC. This translates into CASRDPGYEQYF.

The chain has TRBV5-1 and TRBJ2-5; no clear D. CDR3 length: 13 residues. The V end was cut by 4 bases, the J end by 3 bases, with 10 bases between. Germline V gene lookup returns CDR1 SGHRS and CDR2 YFSETQ. CDR3 nucleotide sequence: TGCGCCAGCAGCGTTATGATAGAAGAGACCCAGTACTTC. It is translated as CASSVMIEETQYF. The complete variable domain, with remaining parts taken from reference TRBV5-1 and TRBJ2-5, reads KAGVTQTPRYLIKTRGQQVTLSCSPISGHRSVSWYQQTPGQGLQFLFEYFSETQRNKGNFPGRFSGRQFSNSRSEMNVSTLELGDSALYLCASSVMIEETQYFGPGTRLLVL.

The gene calls are TRBV5-6 and TRBJ1-2; D might be TRBD1 (5 bases). Trimming left V 0 bases short and J 8 bases short, with 11 bases between. Germline loops: CDR1 SGHDT, CDR2 YYEEEE. The CDR3 spans 13 residues. CDR3 region: CASSLDQGAGYTF. Here the CDR3 DNA reads TGTGCCAGCAGCTTGGACCAAGGGGCAGGCTACACCTTC.

This sequence joins TRBV10-2 and TRBJ2-5; no reliable D call. Looked up from germline, CDR1 is WSHSY and CDR2 is SAAADI. This CDR3 has 14 residues. V lost 0 bases and J lost 2, with 7 bases in between. The DNA for the CDR3 is TGCGCCAGCAGTGAGTCCCGGAGTCAAGAGACCCAGTACTTC. Translating gives CASSESRSQETQYF.

The chain carries TRBV29-1 and TRBJ2-5, with 9 bases identical to TRBD1. From germline, CDR1 is SQVTM and CDR2 ANQGSEA. This CDR3 region has 17 residues. Losses at the gene ends were 7 bases for V and 4 bases for J; bases not matched to a gene: 19. CDR3 sequence: CSATGTGTLPSRETQYF. CDR3 DNA sequence: TGCAGCGCCACCGGGACAGGGACCCTTCCATCTCGAGAGACCCAGTACTTC.

The J gene is TRBJ2-4, the V gene TRBV2, with D perhaps matching TRBD2 (5 bases). The CDR3 runs 15 residues. Germline loops: CDR1 SNHLY, CDR2 FYNNEI. Trimming pared 1 base from V and 2 bases from J, leaving 9 bases between. CDR3 nucleotide sequence: TGTGCCAGCAGTGAAGACGGGGTTACCAAAAACATTCAGTACTTC. Its translation is CASSEDGVTKNIQYF. Full variable domain (outside the CDR3, taken from reference TRBV2 and TRBJ2-4): EPEVTQTPSHQVTQMGQEVILRCVPISNHLYFYWYRQILGQKVEFLVSFYNNEISEKSEIFDDQFSVERPDGSNFTLKIRSTKLEDSAMYFCASSEDGVTKNIQYFGAGTRLSVL.

This sequence joins TRBV11-3 and TRBJ2-7; a weak D match, TRBD2 (5 bases). V lost 5 bases to trimming and J lost 3 bases, with 11 bases between them. Germline lookup yields CDR1 SGHNT and CDR2 YENEEA. CDR3 length: 13 amino acids. CDR3 in amino acids: CASSASSYYEQYF. The CDR3 DNA reads as TGTGCCAGCAGCGCGTCTAGCTACTACGAGCAGTACTTC.

The gene calls are TRBV2 and TRBJ2-3; D possibly corresponds to TRBD2 (6 bases). The CDR3 is made up of 14 amino acids. The germline V gene encodes CDR1 SNHLY and CDR2 FYNNEI. The V gene lost 4 bases and the J gene lost 6 bases, with 14 bases spanning the gap. Here the CDR3 reads CASSVHLGRDTQYF. The CDR3 DNA reads TGTGCCAGCAGTGTACACCTTGGGAGGGATACGCAGTATTTT.

This rearrangement joins TRBV2 to TRBJ2-1, with a possible D match to TRBD2 (5 bases). The CDR3 loop spans 15 amino acids. Trimming removed 4 bases at V and 7 bases at J, with 17 bases between. CDR1 and CDR2 from the germline V gene are SNHLY and FYNNEI. CDR3: CASSALGVRMNEQFF. The CDR3 DNA is TGTGCCAGCAGTGCCTTGGGAGTACGTATGAATGAGCAGTTCTTC.

The V gene is TRBV19, the J gene TRBJ1-2; D is ambiguous. The length of the CDR3 is 16 residues. Germline CDR1 reads LNHDA; CDR2 reads SQIVND (reference sequence). Trimming took off 1 base at V and 4 bases at J, with 16 bases between the two ends. The CDR3 nucleotides are TGTGCCAGTAGTATAGTGAGGGTCGGGGTAGCCTATGGCTACACCTTC. Its translation: CASSIVRVGVAYGYTF.

The chain joins TRBV5-1 to TRBJ2-1; D ambiguous. The CDR3 has 13 residues. Per germline, CDR1 SGHRS and CDR2 YFSETQ. With 1 base removed from V and 4 bases from J, the gap between germline ends came to 6 bases. CDR3 in amino acids: CASSLSLYNEQFF. DNA of the CDR3: TGCGCCAGCAGCTTGTCCTTGTACAATGAGCAGTTCTTC.

The V gene is TRBV4-3, the J gene TRBJ2-6; the match to TRBD1 covers 12 bases. Trimming cost V 4 bases and J 0 bases; bases outside gene matches: 7. The germline V gene has CDR1 LGHNA and CDR2 YSLEER. The CDR3 extends over 19 amino acids. The CDR3 loop is CASSLRDRGHSSGANVLTF. The CDR3, as DNA: TGCGCCAGCAGCCTCAGGGACAGGGGGCACTCCTCTGGGGCCAACGTCCTGACTTTC.

V is TRBV5-5 and J is TRBJ2-3; the match to TRBD1 covers 7 bases. This CDR3 is built from 16 residues. Germline values: CDR1 SGHKS, CDR2 YYEKEE (reference sequence). V trimming: 3 bases; J trimming: 4 bases; junction bases outside the gene matches: 11. For the CDR3, the DNA is TGTGCCAGCAGCTACTCGACAGGGCTATATGCAGATACGCAGTATTTT. Its protein is CASSYSTGLYADTQYF.